A selection of T cell receptor beta chains follows, all from one sample in a study of T cells expressing NK-cell markers. Using the 5' RACE reads, TCRdb records one entry per CDR3 protein without DNA. This sample lists hundreds of thousands of distinct CDR3 sequences; its ten largest clones have roughly 5.5%. Source material: blood T cells: a sorted CD56 or NKG2C T cell subset, CD4+ or CD8+ T cells, or bulk PBMC T cells (not recorded which). Receptors originate from a man aged 18-75 years in good health. CDR3s include the opening cysteine and the closing phenylalanine or tryptophan.

CDR3 length: 13; J gene: TRBJ1-2; V gene: TRBV6-6; CDR3 protein: CASSPTGDYGYTF
CDR3 length: 15; J gene: TRBJ1-3; V gene: TRBV4-2; CDR3 protein: CASSLDSFSGNTIYF
CDR3 length: 13; J gene: TRBJ2-1; V gene: TRBV7-6; CDR3 protein: CASSRQGYLEQFF
CDR3 length: 12; J gene: TRBJ2-1; V gene: TRBV28; CDR3 protein: CASRSLGLEQFF
CDR3 length: 17; J gene: TRBJ1-1; V gene: TRBV7-8; CDR3 protein: CASSSLFWGRYNTEAFF
CDR3 length: 14; J gene: TRBJ2-1; V gene: TRBV4-2; CDR3 protein: CASSHTSGWNEQFF
CDR3 length: 15; J gene: TRBJ1-2; V gene: TRBV4-2; CDR3 protein: CASSQVLRAGYGYTF
CDR3 length: 15; J gene: TRBJ1-6; V gene: TRBV15; CDR3 protein: CATSRARRGESPLHF
CDR3 length: 17; J gene: TRBJ1-2; V gene: TRBV5-1; CDR3 protein: CASSLSAYGQGGYGYTF
CDR3 length: 17; J gene: TRBJ2-2; V gene: TRBV18; CDR3 protein: CASSPYLTGRNTGELFF
CDR3 length: 16; J gene: TRBJ2-1; V gene: TRBV12-3/TRBV12-4; CDR3 protein: CASSARGGGGLSEQFF
CDR3 length: 13; J gene: TRBJ2-6; V gene: TRBV10-3; CDR3 protein: CAIKGSGANVLTF
CDR3 length: 16; J gene: TRBJ1-2; V gene: TRBV19; CDR3 protein: CASSTTRQGTNYGYTF
CDR3 length: 15; J gene: TRBJ2-3; V gene: TRBV10-3; CDR3 protein: CAISDLTGAPDTQYF
CDR3 length: 14; J gene: TRBJ2-4; V gene: TRBV5-1; CDR3 protein: CASSGVAGGDIQYF
CDR3 length: 15; J gene: TRBJ1-1; V gene: TRBV7-2; CDR3 protein: CASSETGTLNTEAFF
CDR3 length: 14; J gene: TRBJ1-3; V gene: TRBV7-2; CDR3 protein: CASTGQGARDTIYF
CDR3 length: 15; J gene: TRBJ2-1; V gene: TRBV20-1; CDR3 protein: CSARKRLSSYNEQFF
CDR3 length: 13; J gene: TRBJ1-6; V gene: TRBV20-1; CDR3 protein: CSASQGSNSPLHF
CDR3 length: 16; J gene: TRBJ2-1; V gene: TRBV18; CDR3 protein: CASSQSGQGSYNEQFF
CDR3 length: 15; J gene: TRBJ1-1; V gene: TRBV6-1; CDR3 protein: CASSNNLQGGAEAFF
CDR3 length: 13; J gene: TRBJ1-2; V gene: TRBV28; CDR3 protein: CASMGRGVHGYTF
CDR3 length: 17; J gene: TRBJ2-5; V gene: TRBV5-1; CDR3 protein: CASSLGALRGLQETQYF
CDR3 length: 16; J gene: TRBJ1-5; V gene: TRBV6-1; CDR3 protein: CASSDRGRWVNQPQHF
CDR3 length: 17; J gene: TRBJ2-5; V gene: TRBV20-1; CDR3 protein: CSASPDRGLRTLETQYF
CDR3 length: 16; J gene: TRBJ1-5; V gene: TRBV6-5; CDR3 protein: CASSYSLKGFGQPQHF
CDR3 length: 14; J gene: TRBJ1-1; V gene: TRBV5-1; CDR3 protein: CASSLGTGKYEAFF
CDR3 length: 16; J gene: TRBJ2-2; V gene: TRBV9; CDR3 protein: CASSVESGANTGELFF
CDR3 length: 14; J gene: TRBJ1-4; V gene: TRBV28; CDR3 protein: CASRTFGQAEKLFF
CDR3 length: 15; J gene: TRBJ2-1; V gene: TRBV7-7; CDR3 protein: CASIASGAPYNEQFF
CDR3 length: 14; J gene: TRBJ2-5; V gene: TRBV20-1; CDR3 protein: CSAKGTSSSETQYF
CDR3 length: 16; J gene: TRBJ2-3; V gene: TRBV14; CDR3 protein: CASSQGGVANTDTQYF
CDR3 length: 12; J gene: TRBJ2-2; V gene: TRBV20-1; CDR3 protein: CSAGGGPGELFF
CDR3 length: 16; J gene: TRBJ1-3; V gene: TRBV4-1; CDR3 protein: CASSQVTGSSGNTIYF
CDR3 length: 13; J gene: TRBJ2-7; V gene: TRBV11-2; CDR3 protein: CASSLSGAGEQYF
CDR3 length: 17; J gene: TRBJ2-5; V gene: TRBV20-1; CDR3 protein: CSARVGVGQGAKETQYF
CDR3 length: 13; J gene: TRBJ1-6; V gene: TRBV19; CDR3 protein: CATGRDYNSPLHF
CDR3 length: 15; J gene: TRBJ1-6; V gene: TRBV5-4; CDR3 protein: CASSLQGLTSSPLHF
CDR3 length: 17; J gene: TRBJ1-6; V gene: TRBV6-5; CDR3 protein: CASSYSGKGQRHSPLHF
CDR3 length: 11; J gene: TRBJ2-7; V gene: TRBV2; CDR3 protein: CASRGGGPRDF
CDR3 length: 18; J gene: TRBJ2-3; V gene: TRBV18; CDR3 protein: CASSPPRGQGLRTDTQYF
CDR3 length: 14; J gene: TRBJ2-3; V gene: TRBV9; CDR3 protein: CASTFLGTTDTQYF
CDR3 length: 17; J gene: TRBJ2-7; V gene: TRBV6-5; CDR3 protein: CASSYSWVSGGAGEQYF
CDR3 length: 15; J gene: TRBJ1-3; V gene: TRBV12-3/TRBV12-4; CDR3 protein: CASSQGQGTLNTIYF
CDR3 length: 15; J gene: TRBJ2-5; V gene: TRBV5-1; CDR3 protein: CASSLGAGREETQYF
CDR3 length: 14; J gene: TRBJ2-2; V gene: TRBV5-1; CDR3 protein: CASSLAMGPGELFF
CDR3 length: 14; J gene: TRBJ2-5; V gene: TRBV3-1; CDR3 protein: CASAYSDEQETQYF
CDR3 length: 15; J gene: TRBJ2-1; V gene: TRBV12-3/TRBV12-4; CDR3 protein: CASSLNSGNYNEQFF
CDR3 length: 14; J gene: TRBJ1-2; V gene: TRBV20-1; CDR3 protein: CSARDLGRLSGYTF
CDR3 length: 14; J gene: TRBJ1-1; V gene: TRBV5-1; CDR3 protein: CASSLDARGVRAFF
CDR3 length: 16; J gene: TRBJ2-4; V gene: TRBV18; CDR3 protein: CASSLLGTGASVIQYF